The 2 T cell receptor beta chains below all came from one sample that was sequenced in a study of shared clonotypes between healthy human individuals. Profiling relied on immunoSEQ multiplex PCR, and the TCRdb table lists in-frame clones only, not all of them. The sample includes just over 2,000,000 clones, around 95% of them seen just once. Sequences were obtained from naive CD4+ T cells sorted from blood. Subset denoted: CD45RA+ positively selected. These receptors were obtained from a man aged 18 to 35 in good health.

Worth noting for this clone: A single base separates this from a much larger clone, so it may be a read error. This rearrangement joins TRBV6-6 to TRBJ1-1; D gene ambiguous. Trimming removed 4 bases from V and 1 base from J, with 7 bases in between. CDR3 length equals 13 residues. Germline CDR1 reads MNHNY; CDR2 reads SVGAGI (reference sequence). The CDR3 coding sequence is TGTGCCAGCAGTTTGGCAGGGAACACTGAAGCTTTCTTT. Its protein is CASSLAGNTEAFF.

The rearrangement uses TRBV4-1 and TRBJ1-6; D is unclear. CDR1 and CDR2 from the germline V gene are MGHRA and YSYEKL. Trimming took off 0 bases at V and 7 bases at J, with 10 bases between the two ends. The CDR3 covers 15 residues. The CDR3 DNA sequence: TGCGCCAGCAGCCAAGATGCGGTTAGGAATTCACCCCTCCACTTT. Encoded protein: CASSQDAVRNSPLHF.